These 26 T cell receptor beta chains were all obtained from the same sample, sequenced in a study of blood T cell repertoires in COVID-19. Produced via immunoSEQ multiplex PCR; TCRdb's table is partial and in-frame only. There are roughly 280,000 clones in the sample; roughly 86% occur only once, and around 11% lies in the top ten. The sample was peripheral blood. All receptors come from a young woman with COVID-19, enrolled during active disease.

CDR3 nucleotides: TGTGCCTGGAGCCCGGGACTAGCCACCGGACAGTACTTC. Protein sequence: CAWSPGLATGQYF. V and J are TRBV30 and TRBJ2-7, with 9 bases fitting TRBD2. The CDR3 length is 13 residues. Germline V gene lookup returns CDR1 GTSNPN and CDR2 SVGIG (reference sequence). Germline trimming cut 3 bases from V and 10 bases from J; bases unmatched to any gene: 10.

This clone occurred once. The chain carries TRBV6-6 and TRBJ1-2; tentatively, D is TRBD1 (5 bases). There are 14 residues in the CDR3. V dropped 6 bases and J dropped 2 bases, with 13 bases sitting between them. Per the germline V gene, CDR1 is MNHNY and CDR2 is SVGAGI (reference sequence). As DNA, the CDR3 is TGTGCCAGCAGCCACCGACAGTCAAACTATGGCTACACCTTC. Its translation is CASSHRQSNYGYTF.

The gene calls are TRBV6-5 and TRBJ1-4; D remains ambiguous. The CDR3 totals 13 residues. V shed 7 bases and J shed 8 bases, with 14 bases lying between them. Germline V gene sequence: CDR1 MNHEY, CDR2 SVGAGI. The CDR3 sequence: CASTWGREEKLFF. CDR3 nucleotides: TGTGCCAGCACCTGGGGAAGGGAGGAAAAACTGTTTTTT.

The chain joins TRBV19 to TRBJ2-3; the D gene is possibly TRBD2 (5 bases). V lost 7 bases, J lost 2 bases, and 16 bases lay in between. Germline CDR1 LNHDA, CDR2 SQIVND (reference sequence). The CDR3 contains 15 residues. CDR3 amino acids: CASMRARYDTDTQYF. DNA of the CDR3: TGTGCCAGTATGAGGGCTAGATATGACACAGATACGCAGTATTTT. Variable domain in full (rest from reference TRBV19 and TRBJ2-3): DGGITQSPKYLFRKEGQNVTLSCEQNLNHDAMYWYRQDPGQGLRLIYYSQIVNDFQKGDIAEGYSVSREKKESFPLTVTSAQKNPTAFYLCASMRARYDTDTQYFGPGTRLTVL.

The chain combines TRBV5-1 with TRBJ2-2, with 8 bases that match TRBD2. V was pared by 3 bases and J by 6 bases, with 13 bases of the junction left unmatched. The CDR3 runs to 17 residues. The germline V gene has CDR1 SGHRS and CDR2 YFSETQ. CDR3 sequence: CASSSEAAGLGSGELFF. CDR3 sequence (DNA): TGCGCCAGCAGCTCTGAGGCCGCGGGACTAGGATCCGGGGAGCTGTTTTTT.

CDR3 protein: CASSPRTSGYHEQYF. CDR3 nucleotides: TGTGCCAGCAGCCCGCGGACTAGCGGGTACCACGAGCAGTACTTC. The genes are TRBV5-8 and TRBJ2-7; 11 nucleotides align to TRBD2. Trimming at V came to 4 bases and at J to 5 bases, leaving 8 bases not matched to a gene. This CDR3 has 15 amino acids. Germline CDR1 is SGHTS and CDR2 is YDEGEE.

This chain uses TRBV3-1 (or the pseudogene TRBV3-2) with TRBJ1-6, with 9 positions matching TRBD1. Germline V gene data show CDR1 as LGHDT and CDR2 as YNNKEL (reference sequence). V trimming: 4 bases; J trimming: 0 bases; junction bases outside the gene matches: 16. There are 21 residues in the CDR3. CDR3 nucleotides: TGTGCCAGCAGCCGACACCGGGACAGGGTCAGTGCTGGCTCCTATAATTCACCCCTCCACTTT. Translating it yields CASSRHRDRVSAGSYNSPLHF.

The V gene is TRBV6-6, the J gene TRBJ1-4, with TRBD1 matching 9 bases. V lost 5 bases and J lost 7; bases outside the gene matches: 8. From germline, CDR1 is MNHNY and CDR2 SVGAGI (reference sequence). The CDR3 extends over 15 amino acids. CDR3: CASSLKGQGSEKLFF. The CDR3, as DNA: TGTGCCAGCAGTCTCAAGGGACAGGGAAGTGAAAAACTGTTTTTT.

The chain has TRBV28 and TRBJ1-3; D ambiguous. This CDR3 has 17 amino acids. Germline V gene lookup returns CDR1 MDHEN and CDR2 SYDVKM. Between the trimmed V and J ends, which lost 3 bases and 4 bases, there was a span of 19 bases. In DNA, the CDR3 is TGTGCCAGCAGTTTTGAATCCGGGGTCCCCATCGGAAACACCATATATTTT. Translation gives CASSFESGVPIGNTIYF. Full variable domain (missing parts from reference TRBV28 and TRBJ1-3): DVKVTQSSRYLVKRTGEKVFLECVQDMDHENMFWYRQDPGLGLRLIYFSYDVKMKEKGDIPEGYSVSREKKERFSLILESASTNQTSMYLCASSFESGVPIGNTIYFGEGSWLTVV.

This clone was seen only once. CDR3 residues: CASSDRKAGAGNTIYF. In DNA form, the CDR3 reads TGTGCCAGCAGTGACAGAAAGGCAGGGGCTGGAAACACCATATATTTT. The chain joins TRBV2 to TRBJ1-3; a possible D gene is TRBD1 (6 bases). This CDR3 is 16 amino acids long. V lost 3 bases to trimming and J lost 2 bases, with 14 bases between them. Germline lookup yields CDR1 SNHLY and CDR2 FYNNEI.

J is TRBJ2-5 and V is TRBV28; D is possibly TRBD2 (6 bases). V lost 5 bases to trimming and J lost 4 bases, with 14 bases between them. CDR3 size: 14 residues. Germline V gene sequence: CDR1 MDHEN, CDR2 SYDVKM. CDR3 sequence (DNA): TGTGCCAGCAGTCAAGGGCGGGAATCAGAGACCCAGTACTTC. It encodes CASSQGRESETQYF.

This clone was detected only a few times. The V gene is TRBV7-2, the J gene TRBJ1-6; unclear D gene. V shed 1 base and J shed 7 bases, with 11 bases lying between them. The CDR3 spans 15 residues. Germline V lookup: CDR1 SGHTA, CDR2 FQGNSA. The CDR3 is CASSLVGSGNSPLHF. DNA for the CDR3: TGTGCCAGCAGCTTAGTAGGGTCGGGGAATTCACCCCTCCACTTT.

This chain links TRBV23-1 with TRBJ2-1, with TRBD1 matching over 10 bases. TRBV23-1 is classed as an ORF, of uncertain function. The CDR3 is 18 amino acids. Trimming at V came to 3 bases and at J to 5 bases, leaving 13 bases not matched to a gene. This chain's CDR3 is CASSHREPRDRGDNEQFF. The CDR3 DNA sequence: TGCGCCAGCAGTCACCGGGAGCCACGGGACAGGGGCGACAATGAGCAGTTCTTC.

V usage is TRBV24-1 and J usage is TRBJ2-2; 8 bases are a match to TRBD2. Per germline, CDR1 KGHDR and CDR2 SFDVKD. The CDR3 sequence is 11 residues long. V shed 12 bases, J shed 6 bases, and the junction held 2 bases outside the gene matches. DNA of the CDR3: TGTGCCTCCGGGGGGGCCGGGGAGCTGTTTTTT. Residues: CASGGAGELFF.

The V call is TRBV6-4, the J call TRBJ2-2; 11 bases line up with TRBD2. Losses at the gene ends were 2 bases for V and 3 bases for J; bases not matched to a gene: 2. Germline assignment: CDR1 MRHNA and CDR2 SNTAGT. The CDR3 consists of 16 residues. CDR3 bases: TGTGCCAGCAGTGACCCGGGACTAGCGGACACCGGGGAGCTGTTTTTT. Translating it yields CASSDPGLADTGELFF.

The chain recombines TRBV30 with TRBJ2-1, with D perhaps matching TRBD1 (6 bases). Germline CDR1 reads GTSNPN; CDR2 reads SVGIG (reference sequence). CDR3 length equals 14 residues. Trimming left V 4 bases short and J 0 bases short, with 10 bases between. CDR3 sequence: CAWNDRSSYNEQFF. In DNA form, the CDR3 reads TGTGCCTGGAACGACAGGAGCTCCTACAATGAGCAGTTCTTC.

The CDR3 nucleotides are TGTGCCAGCAGCCGACAGGGGGCGAACACTGAAGCTTTCTTT. This encodes CASSRQGANTEAFF. The chain recombines TRBV7-6 with TRBJ1-1, with 10 bases aligning to TRBD1. In germline, CDR1 is SGHVS, CDR2 FNYEAQ. Losses at the gene ends were 5 bases for V and 1 base for J; bases not matched to a gene: 1. CDR3 length equals 14 residues.

The chain is built from TRBV7-2 and TRBJ2-1, with a weak D call TRBD2 (5 bases). V shed 3 bases and J shed 2 bases, with 8 bases lying between them. This CDR3 has 14 residues. Germline CDR1 SGHTA, CDR2 FQGNSA. The CDR3 loop is CASSLDGAYNEQFF. The CDR3 DNA follows: TGTGCCAGCAGCTTGGACGGGGCCTACAATGAGCAGTTCTTC.

This clone was picked up a small number of times. This chain links TRBV30 with TRBJ2-1; 7 nucleotides match TRBD2. Germline-derived CDR1 and CDR2 are GTSNPN and SVGIG (reference sequence). There are 14 residues in the CDR3. V lost 3 bases and J lost 3; bases outside the gene matches: 5. CDR3 region: CAWSGKRGYNEQFF. The CDR3 DNA is TGTGCCTGGAGCGGGAAGCGGGGCTACAATGAGCAGTTCTTC.

As concerns this clone: Additional DNA sequences in this sample encode the identical CDR3. The rearrangement joins TRBV2 to TRBJ2-5; 9 nucleotides agree with TRBD1. The germline V gene has CDR1 SNHLY and CDR2 FYNNEI. The junction had 4 bases not matched to a gene; V was cut back by 6 bases and J by 5 bases. The CDR3 consists of 13 residues. CDR3 region: CASRQGAGETQYF. DNA for the CDR3: TGTGCCAGCAGACAGGGGGCAGGGGAGACCCAGTACTTC.

This sequence joins TRBV7-2 and TRBJ2-3, with 8 bases lining up with TRBD2. The V gene's germline CDR1 is SGHTA and CDR2 FQGNSA. CDR3 length equals 17 residues. The junction had 8 bases not matched to a gene; V was cut back by 1 base and J by 2 bases. The CDR3 sequence is CASSLDTSGALTDTQYF. CDR3 DNA sequence: TGTGCCAGCAGCTTAGATACTAGCGGAGCCCTCACAGATACGCAGTATTTT.

The genes are TRBV7-2 and TRBJ1-5, with 7 nucleotides matching TRBD1. Unmatched junction bases numbered 8, after V lost 6 bases and J lost 6 bases. The CDR3 has 14 residues. Germline CDR1 is SGHTA and CDR2 is FQGNSA. The CDR3 nucleotides read TGTGCCAGCAGTCGGACAGGTTCCTTTCAGCCCCAGCATTTT. Amino acid sequence: CASSRTGSFQPQHF. Based on the CDR3 plus reference TRBV7-2 and TRBJ1-5, the full variable domain is GAGVSQSPSNKVTEKGKDVELRCDPISGHTALYWYRQSLGQGLEFLIYFQGNSAPDKSGLPSDRFSAERTGGSVSTLTIQRTQQEDSAVYLCASSRTGSFQPQHFGDGTRLSIL.

This chain connects TRBV6-5 to TRBJ2-7; TRBD2 matches at 10 bases. Per germline, CDR1 MNHEY and CDR2 SVGAGI. Trimming at V came to 6 bases and at J to 1 base, leaving 6 bases not matched to a gene. CDR3 length: 15 residues. The chain's CDR3 is CASSATSGISYEQYF. DNA for the CDR3: TGTGCCAGCAGCGCTACTAGCGGGATTTCCTACGAGCAGTACTTC.

The CDR3 DNA sequence: TGCGCCAGCAGCGTCATAGCGGGAGGGCCGGGGGAGCAGTACTTC. Its protein is CASSVIAGGPGEQYF. The rearrangement joins TRBV5-1 to TRBJ2-7; 11 bases match TRBD2. With V trimmed by 4 bases and J by 7 bases, 10 bases remained unmatched. The CDR3 totals 15 residues. CDR1 is SGHRS, CDR2 YFSETQ, per germline.

The chain is built from TRBV30 and TRBJ2-3; D is perhaps TRBD2 (5 bases). The CDR3 covers 12 residues. V lost 5 bases and J lost 2, with 8 bases in between. The germline gives CDR1 GTSNPN, CDR2 SVGIG (reference sequence). Written as DNA, the CDR3 is TGTGCCTGGGGACTTCTCACAGATACGCAGTATTTT. This sequence encodes CAWGLLTDTQYF.

The chain couples TRBV4-1 to TRBJ2-2; D gene ambiguous. The CDR3 is 14 amino acids. V shed 0 bases and J shed 6 bases, with 8 bases lying between them. Germline CDR1 and CDR2: MGHRA and YSYEKL. The CDR3, as DNA: TGCGCCAGCAGCCAAGATACGCGGCCCGGGGAGCTGTTTTTT. It is translated as CASSQDTRPGELFF.